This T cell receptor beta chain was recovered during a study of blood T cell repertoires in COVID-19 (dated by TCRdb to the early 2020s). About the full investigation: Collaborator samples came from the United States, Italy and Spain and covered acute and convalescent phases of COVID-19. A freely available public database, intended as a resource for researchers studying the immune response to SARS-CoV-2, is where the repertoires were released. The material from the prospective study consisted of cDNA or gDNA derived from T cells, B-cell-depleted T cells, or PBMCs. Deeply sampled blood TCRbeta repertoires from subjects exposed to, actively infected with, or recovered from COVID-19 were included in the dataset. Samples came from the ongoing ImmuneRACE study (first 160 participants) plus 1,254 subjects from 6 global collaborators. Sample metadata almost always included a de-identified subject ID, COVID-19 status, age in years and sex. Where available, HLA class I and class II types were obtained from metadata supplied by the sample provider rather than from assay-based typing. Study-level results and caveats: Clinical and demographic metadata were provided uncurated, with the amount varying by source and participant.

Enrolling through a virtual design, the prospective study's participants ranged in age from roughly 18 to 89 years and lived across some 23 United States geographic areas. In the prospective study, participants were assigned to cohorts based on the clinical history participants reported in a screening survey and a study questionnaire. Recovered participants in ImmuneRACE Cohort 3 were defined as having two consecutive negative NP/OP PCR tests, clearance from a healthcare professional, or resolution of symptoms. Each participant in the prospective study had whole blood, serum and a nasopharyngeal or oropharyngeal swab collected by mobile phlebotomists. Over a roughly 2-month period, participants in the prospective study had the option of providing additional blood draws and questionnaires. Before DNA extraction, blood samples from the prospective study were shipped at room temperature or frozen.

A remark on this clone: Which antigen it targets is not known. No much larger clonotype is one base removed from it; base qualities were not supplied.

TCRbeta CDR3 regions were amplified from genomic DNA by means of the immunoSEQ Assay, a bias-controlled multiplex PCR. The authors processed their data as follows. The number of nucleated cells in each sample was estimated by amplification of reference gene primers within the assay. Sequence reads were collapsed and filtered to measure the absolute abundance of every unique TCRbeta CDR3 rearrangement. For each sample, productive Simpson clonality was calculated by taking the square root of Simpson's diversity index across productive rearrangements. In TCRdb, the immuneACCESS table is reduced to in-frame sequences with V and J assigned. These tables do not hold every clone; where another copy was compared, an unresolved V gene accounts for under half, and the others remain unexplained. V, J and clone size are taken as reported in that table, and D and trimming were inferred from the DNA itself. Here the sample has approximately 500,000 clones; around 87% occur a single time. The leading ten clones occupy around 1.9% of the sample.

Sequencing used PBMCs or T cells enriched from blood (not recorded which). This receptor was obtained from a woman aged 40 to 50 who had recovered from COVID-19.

The DNA sequence is given as TGTGCCAGCAGCTTCGGGCTAGCGCTATCCTACAATGAGCAGTTCTTC. Its protein product is CASSFGLALSYNEQFF. The receptor chain draws on TRBV13 and TRBJ2-1; TRBD2 is perhaps the D gene, given 6 matching bases. CDR1 and CDR2 (PRHDT, FYEKMQ) derive from the germline V gene (reference sequence). The trim is 3 bases for V and 1 base for J, with a gap of 13 bases between the germline ends. Inclusive of the bounding cysteine and phenylalanine, the CDR3 is 16 residues long. The only DNA kept is the CDR3, 48 bases in frame from the first base. The reference TRBV13 and TRBJ2-1 proteins fill in what lies around the CDR3, so the full variable domain reads AAGVIQSPRHLIKEKRETATLKCYPIPRHDTVYWYQQGPGQDPQFLISFYEKMQSDKGSIPDRFSAQQFSDYHSELNMSSLELGDSALYFCASSFGLALSYNEQFFGPGTRLTVL.